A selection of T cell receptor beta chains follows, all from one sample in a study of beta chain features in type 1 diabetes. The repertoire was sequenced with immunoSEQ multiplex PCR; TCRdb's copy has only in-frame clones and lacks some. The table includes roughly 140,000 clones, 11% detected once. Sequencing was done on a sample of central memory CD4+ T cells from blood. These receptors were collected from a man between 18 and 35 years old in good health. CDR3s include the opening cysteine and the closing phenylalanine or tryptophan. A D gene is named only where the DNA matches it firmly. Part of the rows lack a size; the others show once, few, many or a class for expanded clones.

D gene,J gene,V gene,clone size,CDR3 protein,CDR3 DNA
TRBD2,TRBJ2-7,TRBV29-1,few,CSVGAGGGYEQYF,TGCAGCGTTGGTGCGGGGGGCGGATACGAGCAGTACTTC
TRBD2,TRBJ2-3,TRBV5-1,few,CASTPPGTSVGQYF,TGCGCCAGCACCCCTCCCGGGACTAGCGTGGGGCAGTATTTT
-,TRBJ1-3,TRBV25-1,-,CASWSGHGNTIYF,TGTGCCAGCTGGTCGGGACACGGAAACACCATATATTTT
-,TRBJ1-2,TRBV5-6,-,CASTPTTGVGGYTF,TGTGCCAGCACACCAACTACAGGCGTCGGTGGCTACACCTTC
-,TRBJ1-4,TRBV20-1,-,CSAYNEKLFF,TGCAGTGCCTATAATGAAAAACTGTTTTTT
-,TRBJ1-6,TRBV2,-,CASTGIGGNSPLHF,TGTGCCAGCACGGGGATTGGGGGGAATTCACCCCTCCACTTT
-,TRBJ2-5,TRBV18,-,CASSPGRQETQYF,TGTGCCAGCTCACCAGGGCGGCAAGAGACCCAGTACTTC
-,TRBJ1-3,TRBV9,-,CASSDGSSGNTIYF,TGTGCCAGCAGCGATGGGTCCTCTGGAAACACCATATATTTT
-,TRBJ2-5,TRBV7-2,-,CASSLKGGSQETQYF,TGTGCCAGCAGCTTAAAGGGGGGATCCCAAGAGACCCAGTACTTC
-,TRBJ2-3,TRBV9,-,CASSVAPGTDTQYF,TGTGCCAGCAGCGTAGCCCCAGGCACAGATACGCAGTATTTT
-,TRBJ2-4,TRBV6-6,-,CASSYDRQKNIQYF,TGTGCCAGCAGTTACGACAGGCAGAAAAACATTCAGTACTTC
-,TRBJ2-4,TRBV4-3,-,CASSQDAFVVGVVKNIQYF,TGCGCCAGCAGCCAAGATGCGTTTGTCGTTGGGGTTGTCAAAAACATTCAGTACTTC
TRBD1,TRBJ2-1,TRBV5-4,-,CASSLPRGPAEQFF,TGTGCCAGCAGCTTGCCCAGGGGGCCGGCTGAGCAGTTCTTC
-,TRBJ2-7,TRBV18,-,CASSPTSGRLAFEQYF,TGTGCCAGCTCACCAACGTCGGGGCGCCTCGCGTTCGAGCAGTACTTC
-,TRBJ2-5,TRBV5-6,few,CASSFFRAEETQYF,TGTGCCAGCAGCTTTTTTCGAGCCGAGGAAACCCAGTACTTC
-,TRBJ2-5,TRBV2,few,CASSESLQETQYF,TGTGCCAGCAGTGAAAGCCTCCAAGAGACCCAGTACTTC
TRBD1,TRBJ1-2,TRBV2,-,CASTRQGAYGYTF,TGTGCCAGCACCCGACAGGGGGCTTATGGCTACACCTTC
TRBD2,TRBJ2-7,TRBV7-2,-,CASSSDLAGGYEQYF,TGTGCCAGCAGCTCCGATCTAGCGGGAGGCTACGAGCAGTACTTC
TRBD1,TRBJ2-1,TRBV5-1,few,CASSFAGTGVGNEQFF,TGCGCCAGCAGCTTCGCCGGGACAGGAGTTGGGAATGAGCAGTTCTTC
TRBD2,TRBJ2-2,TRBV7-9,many,CASRGLAGGHGELFF,TGTGCCAGCCGCGGACTAGCGGGAGGGCACGGGGAGCTGTTTTTT
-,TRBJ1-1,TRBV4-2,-,CASSSSRELTEAFF,TGTGCCAGCAGCTCCAGCAGGGAACTCACTGAAGCTTTCTTT
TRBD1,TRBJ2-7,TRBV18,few,CASSSGQRTYEQYF,TGTGCCAGCTCATCGGGACAGAGGACCTACGAGCAGTACTTC
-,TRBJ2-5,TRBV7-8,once,CASSLGGRGKQETQYF,TGTGCCAGCAGCTTAGGAGGCAGGGGAAAACAAGAGACCCAGTACTTC
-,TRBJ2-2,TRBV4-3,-,CASSVTGELFF,TGCGCCAGCAGCGTAACCGGGGAGCTGTTTTTT
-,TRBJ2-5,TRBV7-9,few,CAGGQETQYF,TGTGCCGGTGGGCAGGAGACCCAGTACTTC
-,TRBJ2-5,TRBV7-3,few,CASSLSRPQGGQYF,TGTGCCAGCAGCTTATCTCGGCCTCAGGGTGGCCAGTACTTC
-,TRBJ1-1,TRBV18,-,CASSEGRTNTEAFF,TGTGCCAGCTCAGAGGGCCGGACAAACACTGAAGCTTTCTTT